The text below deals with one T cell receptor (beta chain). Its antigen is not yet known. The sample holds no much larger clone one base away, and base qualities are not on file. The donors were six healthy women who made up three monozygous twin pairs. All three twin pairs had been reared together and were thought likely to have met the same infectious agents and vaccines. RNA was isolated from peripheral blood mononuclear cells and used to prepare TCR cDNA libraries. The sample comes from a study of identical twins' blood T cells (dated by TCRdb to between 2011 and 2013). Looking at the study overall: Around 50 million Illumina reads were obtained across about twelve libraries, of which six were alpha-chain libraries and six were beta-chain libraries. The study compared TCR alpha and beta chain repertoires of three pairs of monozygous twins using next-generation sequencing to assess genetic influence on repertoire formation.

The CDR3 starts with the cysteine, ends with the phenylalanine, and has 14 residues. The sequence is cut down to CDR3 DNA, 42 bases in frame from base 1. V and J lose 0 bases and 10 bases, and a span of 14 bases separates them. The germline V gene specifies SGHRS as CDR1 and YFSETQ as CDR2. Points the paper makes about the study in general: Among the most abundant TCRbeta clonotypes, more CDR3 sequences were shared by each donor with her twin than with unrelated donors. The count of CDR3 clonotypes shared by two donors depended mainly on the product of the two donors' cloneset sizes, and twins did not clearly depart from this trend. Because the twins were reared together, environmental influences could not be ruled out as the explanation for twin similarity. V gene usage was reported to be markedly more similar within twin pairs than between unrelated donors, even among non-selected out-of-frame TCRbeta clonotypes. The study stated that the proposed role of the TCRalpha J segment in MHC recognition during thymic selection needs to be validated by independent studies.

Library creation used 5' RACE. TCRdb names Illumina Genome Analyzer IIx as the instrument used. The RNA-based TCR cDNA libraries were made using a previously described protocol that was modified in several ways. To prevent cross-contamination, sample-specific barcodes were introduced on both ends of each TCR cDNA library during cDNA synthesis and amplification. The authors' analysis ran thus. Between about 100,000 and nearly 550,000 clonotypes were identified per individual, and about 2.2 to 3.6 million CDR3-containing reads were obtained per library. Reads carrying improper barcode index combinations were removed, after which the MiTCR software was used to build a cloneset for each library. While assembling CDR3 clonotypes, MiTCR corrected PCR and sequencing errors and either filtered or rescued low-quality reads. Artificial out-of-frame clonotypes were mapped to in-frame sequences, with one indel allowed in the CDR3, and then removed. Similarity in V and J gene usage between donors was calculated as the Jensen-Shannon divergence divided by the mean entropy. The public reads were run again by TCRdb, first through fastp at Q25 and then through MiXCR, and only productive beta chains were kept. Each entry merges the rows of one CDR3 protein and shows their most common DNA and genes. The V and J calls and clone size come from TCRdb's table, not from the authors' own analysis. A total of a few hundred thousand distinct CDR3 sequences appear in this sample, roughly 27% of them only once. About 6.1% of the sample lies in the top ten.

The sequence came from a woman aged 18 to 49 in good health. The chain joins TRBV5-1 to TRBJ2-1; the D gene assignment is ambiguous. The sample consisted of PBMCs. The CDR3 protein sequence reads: CASSLVADPEEQFF. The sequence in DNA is TGCGCCAGCAGCTTGGTCGCCGATCCGGAGGAGCAGTTCTTC.